This TCR beta chain emerged from a study of T cells in Graves' hyperthyroidism and ophthalmopathy. General study results and limits: Stable hyperthyroidism was told apart from ophthalmopathy by a model built on 13 V-J features. Ophthalmopathy was model-predicted a median around 6.7 months pre-onset. Clonotypes that were expanded in thyroid above 0.001 mostly appeared in blood too.

With respect to this clonotype: Its antigen is currently unknown.

V was clipped by 5 bases and J by 2 bases, with 10 bases between them. CDR3 length: 14 amino acids. CDR1 and CDR2 (germline): PRHDT, FYEKMQ (reference sequence). Amplification of TCR beta CDR3 regions was performed using RNA transcripts as template. HTBI primers were used for first-round RT-PCR of the TCR CDR3. TCRdb re-analysed the multiplex PCR reads in MiXCR, keeping a single row per CDR3 protein. The repertoire has 45,000 to 50,000 distinct CDR3 sequences, approximately 49% of them found once; the top ten carry 30% to 35%. The gene calls are TRBV13 and TRBJ1-5; no clear D. This TCR derives from a woman in her forties or fifties with Graves' hyperthyroidism. Material for sequencing was peripheral blood or thyroid tissue (not recorded which). In DNA, the CDR3 is TGTGCCAGCAGCGGAAGTGAAGGCAATCAGCCCCAGCATTTT. Protein product: CASSGSEGNQPQHF.